Sequencing of this TCR beta chain was carried out in a study of blood T cell repertoires in COVID-19. The table came from immunoSEQ multiplex PCR; TCRdb's copy has only in-frame clones and leaves some out. This table holds around 80,000 clones, 75% to 95% found once. V was cut by 5 bases and J by 0 bases, with 11 bases left in between. The CDR3 totals 14 residues. Germline V CDR1 and CDR2: MNHEY, SMNVEV (reference sequence). The chain recombines TRBV27 with TRBJ2-7; D is possibly TRBD2 (6 bases). Sequencing was done on a sample of peripheral blood. The TCR originated in an elderly woman with acute or convalescent COVID-19. The CDR3 region is CASSPGLFSYEQYF. The CDR3 DNA reads TGTGCCAGCAGTCCCGGACTATTCTCCTACGAGCAGTACTTC.